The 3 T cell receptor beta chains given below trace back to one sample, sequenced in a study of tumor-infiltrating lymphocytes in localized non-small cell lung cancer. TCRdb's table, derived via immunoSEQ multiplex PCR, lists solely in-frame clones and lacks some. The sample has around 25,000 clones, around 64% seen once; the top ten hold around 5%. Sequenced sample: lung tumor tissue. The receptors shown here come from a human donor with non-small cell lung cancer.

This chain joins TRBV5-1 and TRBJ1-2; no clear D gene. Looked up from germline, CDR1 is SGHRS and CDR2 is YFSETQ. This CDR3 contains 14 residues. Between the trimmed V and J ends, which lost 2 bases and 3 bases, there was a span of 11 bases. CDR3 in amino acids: CASSLTTDDYGYTF. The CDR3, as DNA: TGCGCCAGCAGCTTAACCACAGACGACTATGGCTACACCTTC.

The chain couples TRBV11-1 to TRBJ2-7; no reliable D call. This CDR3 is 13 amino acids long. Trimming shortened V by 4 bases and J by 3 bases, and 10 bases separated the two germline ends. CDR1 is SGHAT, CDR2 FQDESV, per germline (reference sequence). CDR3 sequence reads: CASSSNKGYEQYF. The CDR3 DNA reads TGTGCCAGCAGCTCCAATAAGGGCTACGAGCAGTACTTC. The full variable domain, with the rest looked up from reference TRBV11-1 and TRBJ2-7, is EAEVAQSPRYKITEKSQAVAFWCDPISGHATLYWYRQILGQGPELLVQFQDESVVDDSQLPKDRFSAERLKGVDSTLKIQPAELGDSAMYLCASSSNKGYEQYFGPGTRLTVT.

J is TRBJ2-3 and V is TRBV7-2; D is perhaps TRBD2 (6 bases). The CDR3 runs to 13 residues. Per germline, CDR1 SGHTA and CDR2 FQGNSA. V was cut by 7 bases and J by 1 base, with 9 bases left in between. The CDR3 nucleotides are TGTGCCAGCAAGGACTACGGCACAGATACGCAGTATTTT. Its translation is CASKDYGTDTQYF.